There are a few counts of the clone carrying this T cell receptor (beta chain). What it binds is unknown. The data derive from a study of cytomegalovirus exposure and HLA in healthy donors. The study's findings and limits: HLA alleles were associated with fewer than 20,000 TCR beta sequences in a later analysis at 0.05 false discovery rate.

This PCR relied on a set of 60 Vbeta primers and 13 Jbeta primers. Original data processing: As a later analysis found, there were 78 million or so unique TCR beta chains, of which roughly 11 million were shared. The protocol was immunoSEQ multiplex PCR, while the TCRdb copy is restricted to in-frame clones and leaves out a portion. V, J and clone size reflect that table, while D and trimming were determined from the DNA. The data show around 69,000 clones, about 70% seen once. The specimen sequenced was PBMCs. This receptor was obtained from a man aged 35-49 years in good health and CMV-seropositive.

CDR3 sequence reads: CASSFLRQLNTEAFF. The CDR3 DNA reads TGTGCCAGCAGTTTTCTCCGACAACTGAACACTGAAGCTTTCTTT. The J gene is TRBJ1-1, the V gene TRBV28; D gene uncertain. The CDR3 runs 15 residues. CDR1 is MDHEN and CDR2 is SYDVKM in the germline V gene. Trimming removed 3 bases from V and 0 bases from J, with 11 bases in between. The full variable domain, with the rest looked up from reference TRBV28 and TRBJ1-1, is DVKVTQSSRYLVKRTGEKVFLECVQDMDHENMFWYRQDPGLGLRLIYFSYDVKMKEKGDIPEGYSVSREKKERFSLILESASTNQTSMYLCASSFLRQLNTEAFFGQGTRLTVV.